This T cell receptor beta chain was captured in a study of T cell repertoires in cytomegalovirus infection. In the study overall: The authors relied on CMV epitopes, both recently identified HLA-C-restricted and well-studied HLA-B-restricted. Matching HLA type, along with CMV infection, was indicated by public TCR beta signatures.

TCRdb redid the calling of the reads with MiXCR, one entry per CDR3 protein. The sample has around 900,000 distinct CDR3 sequences, 25% to 40% seen once. Findings of the study overall: Cumulative frequency of public TCR beta families picked out carriers of CMV plus the relevant HLA.

This clonotype was detected a few times. Its matching antigen is unknown. The ends lost 2 bases at V and 8 bases at J; junction bases unmatched: 10. This CDR3 has 16 residues. From germline, CDR1 is MNHEY and CDR2 SMNVEV (reference sequence). The rearrangement joins TRBV27 to TRBJ2-3; TRBD2 agrees at 10 bases. Sequenced here: cultured CD8+ T cells from PBMCs, sampled from culture after CMV antigen stimulation. The receptor comes from a human donor in good health (CMV status not recorded). Some clones in this sample may be carry-over from other donors' samples. The chain's CDR3 is CASSLKAGGPKGTQYF. CDR3 DNA: TGTGCCAGCAGTTTAAAAGCGGGGGGGCCTAAGGGTACGCAGTATTTT.